The text below deals with one T cell receptor (beta chain). Its antigen is unknown. V gave up 5 bases and J gave up 5 bases; unmatched junction bases: 3. The CDR3 is 12 amino acids. From germline, CDR1 is GTSNPN and CDR2 SVGIG (reference sequence). The entry originates in a study of prognosis after radiotherapy for stage I lung cancer. Study-wide background: Radiotherapy was SBRT in 3 to 5 fractions with a biologically effective dose of at least 100 Gy. Study conclusions and caveats: The study found lower Shannon entropy after stereotactic body radiation therapy in patients who developed distant metastases.

TCR beta CDR3 amplification from genomic DNA was performed by two-round multiplex PCR. Every TRBV and TRBJ gene had its own specific primer in first-round PCR. TCRdb re-called the multiplex PCR reads with MiXCR, one entry per CDR3 protein. This table holds about 47,000 distinct CDR3 sequences, about a third found once. This rearrangement joins TRBV30 to TRBJ2-5; 9 bases line up with TRBD1. This material consisted of PBMCs, taken before or after stereotactic body radiation therapy (not recorded which). The source is a donor at least 50 years old with non-small cell lung cancer. CDR3 sequence: CAWDRGVETQYF. CDR3 coding DNA: TGTGCCTGGGACAGGGGGGTTGAGACCCAGTACTTC. Full variable domain (outside the CDR3, taken from reference TRBV30 and TRBJ2-5): SQTIHQWPATLVQPVGSPLSLECTVEGTSNPNLYWYRQAAGRGLQLLFYSVGIGQISSEVPQNLSASRPQDRQFILSSKKLLLSDSGFYLCAWDRGVETQYFGPGTRLLVL.